This T cell receptor (beta chain) is drawn from a study of blood T cell repertoires in COVID-19. In the authors' workflow: Amplification of reference gene primers was used by the study to estimate nucleated cell counts. The assay was immunoSEQ multiplex PCR, and TCRdb's table has in-frame clones only and misses some. V and J calls and clone size come straight from that table; D and trimming were deduced from the DNA. The data show 30,000 to 35,000 clones, with about 90% seen just once and about 20% held by the top ten. Trimming cost V 4 bases and J 1 base, with 10 bases left between them. The CDR3 extends over 14 amino acids. The V gene's germline CDR1 is SGHAT and CDR2 FQNNGV.

The TCR originated in a man older than 75 with acute or convalescent COVID-19. The sample taken for sequencing was peripheral blood. The chain couples TRBV11-2 to TRBJ1-1; D perhaps matches TRBD1 (5 bases). In DNA, the CDR3 is TGTGCCAGCAGCTCCTACACAGGGAACACTGAAGCTTTCTTT. Translating it yields CASSSYTGNTEAFF.